The 26 T cell receptor beta chains given below trace back to one sample, sequenced in a study of blood T cell repertoires in COVID-19. Method: immunoSEQ multiplex PCR; TCRdb's copy keeps in-frame clones and lacks some. The profile shows roughly 50,000 clones, roughly 90% of them singletons. Sequenced material: peripheral blood. These receptors were collected from a man aged 45 to 65 with acute or convalescent COVID-19.

The chain recombines TRBV5-1 with TRBJ2-5; D is possibly TRBD2 (5 bases). V was shortened by 1 base and J by 5 bases, with 15 bases between the two germline ends. This CDR3 spans 15 amino acids. Per germline, CDR1 SGHRS and CDR2 YFSETQ. CDR3 in DNA: TGCGCCAGCAGCTTGTCCCCAGCGGTCCTGGAGACCCAGTACTTC. Translation: CASSLSPAVLETQYF.

The V and J genes are TRBV6-6 and TRBJ1-5; D possibly corresponds to TRBD1 (6 bases). V shed 8 bases and J shed 0 bases, with 8 bases lying between them. Germline CDR1 MNHNY, CDR2 SVGAGI (reference sequence). The CDR3 contains 13 residues. CDR3 protein: CASLQGSNQPQHF. DNA for the CDR3: TGTGCCAGCTTACAGGGTAGCAATCAGCCCCAGCATTTT.

The chain carries TRBV5-6 and TRBJ2-5; 9 positions match TRBD1. The CDR3 length is 13 residues. The J segment lost 4 bases and the V segment lost 4 bases, leaving 2 bases of the junction unmatched. CDR1 SGHDT and CDR2 YYEEEE come from the germline V gene. The CDR3 sequence is CASSPTGGETQYF. The CDR3 nucleotides are TGTGCCAGCAGCCCGACAGGGGGAGAGACCCAGTACTTC.

V and J are TRBV7-9 and TRBJ1-1, with 7 positions matching TRBD1. CDR1 and CDR2 from the germline V gene are SEHNR and FQNEAQ (reference sequence). V lost 5 bases and J lost 6; bases outside the gene matches: 9. The CDR3 runs 14 residues. The CDR3 DNA sequence: TGTGCCAGCAGCCTAACACAGGGGAAGTCTGAAGCTTTCTTT. It codes for CASSLTQGKSEAFF.

This chain uses TRBV6-5 with TRBJ1-1; the D gene is possibly TRBD1 (6 bases). Germline V gene data show CDR1 as MNHEY and CDR2 as SVGAGI. Trimming removed 10 bases from V and 4 bases from J, with 16 bases in between. This CDR3 region has 13 residues. CDR3 in amino acids: CAIRTEWGTEAFF. The CDR3 coding sequence is TGTGCCATAAGGACAGAGTGGGGCACTGAAGCTTTCTTT.

The J gene is TRBJ2-5, the V gene TRBV11-2; 9 bases are shared with TRBD2. The trim removed 4 bases at V and 6 bases at J, leaving 3 bases unmatched. CDR1 and CDR2 from the germline V gene are SGHAT and FQNNGV. CDR3 length equals 13 residues. CDR3 residues: CASSSAGGQTQYF. The CDR3, as DNA: TGTGCCAGCAGCTCTGCGGGAGGGCAGACCCAGTACTTC.

The chain links TRBV7-7 to TRBJ2-2; 7 bases align to TRBD1. V shed 8 bases and J 1 base; nucleotides not matched to a gene: 10. Germline CDR1 SSHAT, CDR2 FNYEAQ (reference sequence). The CDR3 contains 16 residues. This chain's CDR3 is CASSQATGMNTGELFF. The CDR3 region has the DNA TGTGCCAGCTCCCAAGCGACAGGGATGAACACCGGGGAGCTGTTTTTT.

The CDR3 protein is CASSLYGSTEAFF. As DNA, the CDR3 is TGTGCCAGCAGTTTATACGGTTCCACTGAAGCTTTCTTT. V is TRBV28 and J is TRBJ1-1; D gene ambiguous. Trimming pared 1 base from V and 4 bases from J, leaving 7 bases between. CDR1 and CDR2 from the germline V gene are MDHEN and SYDVKM. The CDR3 has 13 amino acids.

The V and J genes are TRBV5-1 and TRBJ1-1, with TRBD1 matching 9 bases. Per the germline V gene, CDR1 is SGHRS and CDR2 is YFSETQ. The CDR3 length is 17 residues. With V trimmed by 4 bases and J by 1 base, 11 bases remained unmatched. In DNA form, the CDR3 reads TGCGCCAGCAGCACAGGACAGGGGATGGGGCCGAACACTGAAGCTTTCTTT. Its translation is CASSTGQGMGPNTEAFF. Drawing the rest from reference TRBV5-1 and TRBJ1-1, the complete variable domain is KAGVTQTPRYLIKTRGQQVTLSCSPISGHRSVSWYQQTPGQGLQFLFEYFSETQRNKGNFPGRFSGRQFSNSRSEMNVSTLELGDSALYLCASSTGQGMGPNTEAFFGQGTRLTVV.

This chain connects TRBV10-3 to TRBJ1-1; TRBD1 is a possible D gene (5 bases). V lost 10 bases and J 1 base, leaving 16 bases between the germline ends. Germline loops: CDR1 ENHRY, CDR2 SYGVKD. The CDR3 is 14 amino acids. CDR3 sequence: CATGGGSKNTEAFF. The CDR3 bases are TGTGCCACCGGGGGGGGGAGTAAGAACACTGAAGCTTTCTTT.

This clone was seen only a few times. The identical CDR3 is also encoded by other nucleotide sequences in the sample. The rearrangement links TRBV7-2 to TRBJ1-6; TRBD1 agrees at 8 bases. Germline CDR1 is SGHTA and CDR2 is FQGNSA. The trim removed 4 bases at V and 4 bases at J, leaving 3 bases unmatched. The CDR3 spans 15 residues. The chain's CDR3 is CASSSGTGYNSPLHF. The CDR3 DNA reads as TGTGCCAGCAGCTCCGGGACAGGTTATAATTCACCCCTCCACTTT.

This clone appeared once. The chain combines TRBV29-1 with TRBJ2-2, with D perhaps TRBD1 (6 bases). This CDR3 spans 13 amino acids. Germline V gene data show CDR1 as SQVTM and CDR2 as ANQGSEA. V shed 6 bases and J shed 6 bases, with 14 bases lying between them. In nucleotides, the CDR3 is TGCAGCGTGGGAAAAGGGGGTTCCGGGGAGCTGTTTTTT. This sequence encodes CSVGKGGSGELFF.

The chain carries TRBV14 and TRBJ2-7; TRBD2 matches at 11 bases. The CDR3 covers 16 residues. Germline CDR1 SGHDN, CDR2 FVKESK. The ends lost 1 base at V and 5 bases at J; junction bases unmatched: 7. CDR3 region: CASSQVGSGRANEQYF. The CDR3 DNA is TGTGCCAGCAGCCAAGTTGGTAGCGGGAGGGCCAACGAGCAGTACTTC.

The chain employs TRBV7-6 and TRBJ1-1, with 7 bases matching TRBD1. Germline lookup yields CDR1 SGHVS and CDR2 FNYEAQ. Trimming removed 6 bases from V and 3 bases from J; junction bases left unmatched: 10. CDR3 length: 15 residues. The CDR3 reads CASRGRQGWDTEAFF. The CDR3 DNA follows: TGTGCCAGCAGGGGCCGACAGGGATGGGACACTGAAGCTTTCTTT. The full variable domain, completed using reference TRBV7-6 and TRBJ1-1, is GAGVSQSPRYKVTKRGQDVALRCDPISGHVSLYWYRQALGQGPEFLTYFNYEAQQDKSGLPNDRFSAERPEGSISTLTIQRTEQRDSAMYRCASRGRQGWDTEAFFGQGTRLTVV.

The gene calls are TRBV30 and TRBJ2-3; D is possibly TRBD1 (5 bases). Germline V gene sequence: CDR1 GTSNPN, CDR2 SVGIG (reference sequence). The CDR3 runs to 13 residues. The V end lost 5 bases, the J end lost 2 bases, and 11 bases lay between the germline ends. Here the CDR3 reads CAWDSYSTDTQYF. The CDR3 coding sequence is TGTGCCTGGGACAGCTACTCCACAGATACGCAGTATTTT.

The chain combines TRBV6-6 with TRBJ1-1; 7 bases fit TRBD1. V was pared by 6 bases and J by 1 base, with 17 bases of the junction left unmatched. This CDR3 is built from 18 residues. Germline V lookup: CDR1 MNHNY, CDR2 SVGAGI (reference sequence). The CDR3 region is CASRRFRDSREENTEAFF. Here the CDR3 DNA reads TGTGCCAGCAGGCGATTTAGGGACAGTAGGGAGGAGAACACTGAAGCTTTCTTT.

The V call is TRBV27, the J call TRBJ2-7, with TRBD1 matching 11 bases. The J segment lost 6 bases and the V segment lost 3 bases, leaving 4 bases of the junction unmatched. In germline, CDR1 is MNHEY, CDR2 SMNVEV (reference sequence). CDR3 size: 14 residues. The CDR3 region is CASSFGQGASEQYF. CDR3 nucleotides: TGTGCCAGCAGTTTCGGACAGGGGGCGTCCGAGCAGTACTTC.

The chain has TRBV2 and TRBJ1-1, with D maybe TRBD1 (5 bases). The germline gives CDR1 SNHLY, CDR2 FYNNEI. CDR3 length equals 14 residues. V was trimmed by 3 bases and J by 7 bases, leaving 15 bases between them. The CDR3 DNA sequence: TGTGCCAGCAGTGACCGGAAGGGGCTGAGTGAAGCTTTCTTT. Its protein product is CASSDRKGLSEAFF.

The genes are TRBV4-2 and TRBJ1-6; D gene unclear. Per the germline V gene, CDR1 is LGHNA and CDR2 is YNFKEQ. V lost 8 bases to trimming and J lost 4 bases, with 6 bases between them. This CDR3 contains 12 residues. This CDR3 reads CASADYNSPLHF. CDR3 nucleotides: TGTGCCAGCGCAGATTATAATTCACCCCTCCACTTT.

The genes are TRBV7-9 and TRBJ1-1; unclear D gene. Germline assignment: CDR1 SEHNR and CDR2 FQNEAQ (reference sequence). The CDR3 is 15 residues long. Trimming removed 4 bases from V and 5 bases from J, with 17 bases in between. The CDR3 coding sequence is TGTGCCAGCAGCTCTAGCCGGGTAGTTGAGACTGAAGCTTTCTTT. Translating gives CASSSSRVVETEAFF.

V usage is TRBV9 and J usage is TRBJ2-5; TRBD1 agrees at 12 bases. The CDR3 extends over 15 amino acids. The junction had 4 bases not matched to a gene; V was cut back by 3 bases and J by 4 bases. The germline V gene encodes CDR1 SGDLS and CDR2 YYNGEE. The CDR3 reads CASSARDRGPETQYF. CDR3 nucleotide sequence: TGTGCCAGCAGCGCTCGGGACAGGGGGCCAGAGACCCAGTACTTC. Full variable domain (rest looked up from reference TRBV9 and TRBJ2-5): DSGVTQTPKHLITATGQRVTLRCSPRSGDLSVYWYQQSLDQGLQFLIQYYNGEERAKGNILERFSAQQFPDLHSELNLSSLELGDSALYFCASSARDRGPETQYFGPGTRLLVL.

V and J are TRBV6-2 or TRBV6-3 and TRBJ1-4; possible D gene TRBD1, 5 bases. V lost 4 bases, J lost 7 bases, and 13 bases lay in between. CDR1 is MNHEY and CDR2 is SVGEGT in the germline V gene. The CDR3 extends over 14 amino acids. CDR3: CASSFGLGGEKLFF. The CDR3 DNA is TGTGCCAGCAGTTTCGGTCTCGGGGGTGAAAAACTGTTTTTT.

This clone turned up a few times. The chain links TRBV29-1 to TRBJ1-1, with a tentative D call TRBD1 (6 bases). The V end was cut by 7 bases, the J end by 5 bases, with 11 bases between. This CDR3 contains 11 residues. The germline gives CDR1 SQVTM, CDR2 ANQGSEA. The chain's CDR3 is CSDRVGTEAFF. The CDR3 coding sequence is TGCAGCGACAGGGTAGGGACTGAAGCTTTCTTT.

The genes are TRBV2 and TRBJ2-2, with 8 bases matching TRBD1. Looked up from germline, CDR1 is SNHLY and CDR2 is FYNNEI. The CDR3 runs 15 residues. Trimming took 6 bases from V and 3 from J; bases not matched to a gene: 6. In nucleotides, the CDR3 is TGTGCCAGCAGCCGACAGGGGTGGGACACCGGGGAGCTGTTTTTT. This translates into CASSRQGWDTGELFF. Based on the CDR3 plus reference TRBV2 and TRBJ2-2, the full variable domain is EPEVTQTPSHQVTQMGQEVILRCVPISNHLYFYWYRQILGQKVEFLVSFYNNEISEKSEIFDDQFSVERPDGSNFTLKIRSTKLEDSAMYFCASSRQGWDTGELFFGEGSRLTVL.

This sequence joins TRBV18 and TRBJ2-3; a weak D match, TRBD2 (5 bases). The V and J ends lost 4 bases and 3 bases respectively, with 17 bases between them. CDR1 is KGHSH and CDR2 is LQKENI in the germline V gene. The CDR3 spans 16 residues. In nucleotides, the CDR3 is TGTGCCAGCTCACGTGTCGAGGGCGGGTGGACAGATACGCAGTATTTT. This encodes CASSRVEGGWTDTQYF.

This clone appeared once. This chain joins TRBV5-1 and TRBJ2-7; D remains unclear. The length of the CDR3 is 14 residues. Germline V gene data show CDR1 as SGHRS and CDR2 as YFSETQ. V gave up 6 bases and J gave up 4 bases, with 17 bases separating them. CDR3: CASTPSAGNYEQYF. The CDR3 coding sequence is TGCGCCAGCACCCCGTCGGCAGGCAATTACGAGCAGTACTTC.